Sequencing of this T cell receptor beta chain was carried out in a study of shared clonotypes between healthy human individuals (dated by TCRdb to about 2020). As for the study more broadly: A couple of women and three men aged 18 to 49 years were included in the cohort. For each donor, three plates each were used for CD4 naive and CD4 memory, two plates were used for CD8 naive, and one plate was used for CD8 memory. To estimate repertoire size and how much clonotype sharing occurs between individuals, the study deeply sequenced the blood TCR repertoires of a handful of healthy adults. To increase sequencing depth and limit assay-specific biases, TCR repertoire library preparation and sequencing were carried out by different laboratories using diverse techniques. Each donor's leukapheresis produced roughly between roughly 0.85 and 10 billion PBMCs.

Trimming removed 0 bases from V and 0 bases from J; the gene matches leave 4 bases unexplained. Including the terminal cysteine and phenylalanine, the CDR3 comprises 17 residues. The read is trimmed to its CDR3 DNA, 51 bases read in frame from base 1. For CDR1 and CDR2, the germline V gene lists LGHNA and YSLEER. CD8 naive samples were CD45RO-negative cells positively selected for CCR7, giving a CD45RA+CCR7+ population that excluded TemRA cells. The donors were healthy, HIV-negative adults who had no recently reported acute infections or vaccinations. All donors were Caucasian adults living in Nashville, Tennessee, USA. Blood was collected by leukapheresis, and PBMCs were isolated by Ficoll-Histopaque density gradient centrifugation and then cryopreserved in liquid nitrogen vapor phase. Analytical flow cytometry was used to check the purity and quantity of every magnetically sorted T cell population. Each sorted fraction had its genomic DNA isolated and then quantified by UV absorbance on a Nanodrop 2000c.

Worth noting for this clone: Its antigen remains undetermined. The input lacks base qualities; no much larger clone sits a single base away.

The research as a whole found: Sharing across a few donors was observed for roughly 5% of naive CD4, less than 4% of naive CD8, 2.3% of memory CD4, and roughly 0.4% of memory CD8 clonotypes. Even with the large sequencing depth, rarefaction of the sorted-subset datasets indicated that sequencing was incomplete. The genetic and exposure-history diversity represented was limited by the small number of donors. Compared with non-shared clonotypes, the clonotypes found in all four sorted-subset donors had higher generation probabilities. Based on pairwise subsampling, the degree of clonotype sharing among donors was expected to be affected by sequencing depth. Larger estimated clonotype richness was generally found for naive subsets than for memory subsets. Sampling was restricted to blood, and TCR repertoires in tissues likely differ from the TCR repertoires found in blood.

Using the deep immunoSEQ assay, TCR CDR3 regions were amplified from genomic DNA by multiplex PCR. Genomic DNA extracted from each cell subset was distributed evenly over all wells of several immunoSEQ 96-well plates, and each plate served as one replicate. Each replicate PCR for sorted subsets received roughly 0.2 ug genomic DNA, equal to about 30,000 T cell genomes. Purified libraries were measured with a Qubit 3.0 fluorometer, size-checked on a Bioanalyzer 2100, and measured again with the KAPA Library Quantification kit. Every immunoSEQ 96-well plate was sequenced on a dedicated single-read 150-cycle Illumina NextSeq 550 flow cell. The source study handled its data this way. Because only junctional sequences without quality scores were contained in the immunoSEQ output, filtering matching that applied to full-length reads could not be performed. Sequences were annotated with PyIR, a Python wrapper for IgBLAST v1.9, using IMGT germline references to assign V/J genes and CDR3. Reads with weak V/J assignments (E-value above 1e-6), missing CDR3, stop codons, out-of-frame junctions, or ambiguous translated residues were removed. A V3J clonotype was defined by an identical inferred V gene, J gene, and CDR3 amino acid sequence. To compute the percentage overlap between repertoires, the number of shared unique clonotypes was divided by the size of the smaller repertoire. Richness of each repertoire was evaluated using RTK rarefaction, the Chao1 estimator, and Recon v2.1 estimates of unobserved clonotypes. For all TCRbeta clonotypes obtained by the gDNA method from several donors, generation probabilities were computed with OLGA. The table was pulled from immuneACCESS by TCRdb, which kept in-frame rearrangements only. Such tables lose some clones; where checked, under half of the loss comes from unresolved V genes, and the rest has no known cause. The V and J calls and clone size were taken over from that table, and D and trimming were inferred from the DNA. The sample table contains about 1,800,000 clones; only one count was recorded for approximately 95% of them. Around 1% of the sample lies in the top ten.

This sequence uses TRBV4-3 and TRBJ2-2, with 7 middle bases fitting TRBD1. The source of this sequence is a man aged 18 to 30 in good health. Material for sequencing was naive CD8+ T cells sorted from blood. In light of the paper, this sample's cell subset or site label describes: CD45RA+CCR7+. The DNA reads TGCGCCAGCAGCCAAGATTACAGGGGCGCGAACACCGGGGAGCTGTTTTTT. This encodes CASSQDYRGANTGELFF.